These 31 T cell receptor beta chains were all obtained from the same sample, sequenced in a study of cytomegalovirus exposure and HLA in healthy donors. 60 Vbeta and 13 Jbeta primers were used in PCR. Clones were read by immunoSEQ multiplex PCR, and TCRdb kept only the in-frame ones, dropping some. The table lists under 100,000 clones, less than 65% of them singletons. Sequencing was performed on PBMCs. Receptors originate from a woman in her thirties in good health and CMV-seropositive.

J is TRBJ1-5 and V is TRBV6-5; 8 positions match TRBD1. Germline trimming cut 5 bases from V and 5 bases from J; bases unmatched to any gene: 5. CDR3 length: 14 amino acids. In germline, CDR1 is MNHEY, CDR2 SVGAGI. This CDR3 is CASSRTGSHQPQHF. In nucleotides, the CDR3 is TGTGCCAGCAGTCGGACAGGGTCCCATCAGCCCCAGCATTTT.

The chain carries TRBV7-6 and TRBJ2-6; tentative D call: TRBD1 (5 bases). The V end was cut by 0 bases, the J end by 4 bases, with 10 bases between. CDR1 SGHVS and CDR2 FNYEAQ come from the germline V gene. The CDR3 loop spans 16 amino acids. The CDR3 reads CASSLASGPGANVLTF. CDR3 coding DNA: TGTGCCAGCAGCTTAGCGTCAGGGCCCGGGGCCAACGTCCTGACTTTC.

The J gene is TRBJ2-2, the V gene TRBV10-2, with D possibly matching TRBD1 (6 bases). This CDR3 spans 17 amino acids. V lost 6 bases and J 1 base, leaving 18 bases between the germline ends. Germline V gene lookup returns CDR1 WSHSY and CDR2 SAAADI. The CDR3 reads CASSPVRGTRNTGELFF. In DNA, the CDR3 is TGCGCCAGCAGCCCAGTGCGTGGGACACGGAACACCGGGGAGCTGTTTTTT.

This clone was counted a few times. J is TRBJ2-3 and V is TRBV7-9, with TRBD1 matching 9 bases. With 5 bases clipped from V and 4 bases from J, the junction kept 4 bases outside the gene matches. The germline V gene encodes CDR1 SEHNR and CDR2 FQNEAQ (reference sequence). The CDR3 loop spans 14 amino acids. CDR3 DNA: TGTGCCAGCAGCCGGACAGGGGACGCAGATACGCAGTATTTT. Translation: CASSRTGDADTQYF. Drawing the rest from reference TRBV7-9 and TRBJ2-3, the complete variable domain is DTGVSQNPRHKITKRGQNVTFRCDPISEHNRLYWYRQTLGQGPEFLTYFQNEAQLEKSRLLSDRFSAERPKGSFSTLEIQRTEQGDSAMYLCASSRTGDADTQYFGPGTRLTVL.

The chain uses TRBV5-1 and TRBJ2-5, with D perhaps matching TRBD2 (5 bases). Deletions cut 2 bases from V and 4 bases from J, with 12 bases between. Germline V gene lookup returns CDR1 SGHRS and CDR2 YFSETQ. This CDR3 is 14 amino acids long. This chain's CDR3 is CASSLDYSTETQYF. The CDR3 nucleotides read TGCGCCAGCAGCTTAGACTACTCCACAGAGACCCAGTACTTC.

V gene TRBV28 combines with J gene TRBJ2-5; 10 nucleotides agree with TRBD1. With 5 bases clipped from V and 3 bases from J, the junction kept 6 bases outside the gene matches. The CDR3 contains 15 residues. Germline values: CDR1 MDHEN, CDR2 SYDVKM. The CDR3 region has the DNA TGTGCCAGCAGTGAGGACAGGGGGTTAAAAGAGACCCAGTACTTC. This sequence encodes CASSEDRGLKETQYF.

This rearrangement joins TRBV6-5 to TRBJ1-6; D not certain. V was cut by 2 bases and J by 10 bases, with 12 bases left in between. This CDR3 is 14 amino acids long. Germline assignment: CDR1 MNHEY and CDR2 SVGAGI. The CDR3: CASSYESHGSPLHF. The CDR3, as DNA: TGTGCCAGCAGTTACGAGAGCCACGGGTCACCCCTCCACTTT.

The chain joins TRBV27 to TRBJ2-2; D unresolved. Trimming cost V 3 bases and J 7 bases, with 3 bases left between them. Germline CDR1 reads MNHEY; CDR2 reads SMNVEV (reference sequence). There are 11 residues in the CDR3. CDR3 nucleotide sequence: TGTGCCAGCAGTTTTTACGGGGAGCTGTTTTTT. Its protein product is CASSFYGELFF.

The chain has TRBV7-9 and TRBJ2-7; no definite D call. Trimming removed 6 bases at V and 1 base at J, with 10 bases between. The germline gives CDR1 SEHNR, CDR2 FQNEAQ (reference sequence). The CDR3 loop spans 13 amino acids. The CDR3 DNA reads as TGTGCCAGCAGACCAGACTCGTCCTACGAGCAGTACTTC. Translating gives CASRPDSSYEQYF. The full variable domain, its missing parts supplied by reference TRBV7-9 and TRBJ2-7, is DTGVSQNPRHKITKRGQNVTFRCDPISEHNRLYWYRQTLGQGPEFLTYFQNEAQLEKSRLLSDRFSAERPKGSFSTLEIQRTEQGDSAMYLCASRPDSSYEQYFGPGTRLTVT.

CDR3: CASSLAADNTEAFF. In nucleotides, the CDR3 is TGCGCCAGCAGCTTGGCCGCGGATAATACTGAAGCTTTCTTT. V usage is TRBV5-1 and J usage is TRBJ1-1; D gene unclear. The CDR3 consists of 14 residues. CDR1 SGHRS and CDR2 YFSETQ come from the germline V gene. V lost 0 bases and J 5 bases, leaving 11 bases between the germline ends.

J is TRBJ1-2 and V is TRBV28; D may be TRBD1 (5 bases). The germline V and J ends were trimmed by 5 bases and 8 bases, with 27 bases remaining between them. Germline V gene sequence: CDR1 MDHEN, CDR2 SYDVKM. The CDR3 extends over 17 amino acids. This chain's CDR3 is CASSPQSSGPRVRGYTF. CDR3 bases: TGTGCCAGCAGTCCGCAATCCTCCGGACCCAGGGTGAGAGGCTACACCTTC.

The chain is built from TRBV15 and TRBJ2-3; tentative D call: TRBD2 (5 bases). CDR1 and CDR2 (germline): LNHNV, YYDKDF (reference sequence). This CDR3 is 15 amino acids long. With 5 bases removed from V and 5 bases from J, the gap between germline ends came to 17 bases. The CDR3 bases are TGTGCCACCAGCCCAGCGGATTTTCGACGAGATACGCAGTATTTT. This encodes CATSPADFRRDTQYF.

This clone was recorded a few times. CDR3 region: CASSLGGEAFF. The CDR3 DNA reads as TGTGCCAGCAGTTTAGGGGGGGAAGCTTTCTTT. The V gene is TRBV28, the J gene TRBJ1-1; tentative D call: TRBD1 (5 bases). V was cut by 2 bases and J by 8 bases, with 6 bases left in between. CDR1 is MDHEN and CDR2 is SYDVKM in the germline V gene. The CDR3 contains 11 residues. The full variable domain, its missing parts supplied by reference TRBV28 and TRBJ1-1, is DVKVTQSSRYLVKRTGEKVFLECVQDMDHENMFWYRQDPGLGLRLIYFSYDVKMKEKGDIPEGYSVSREKKERFSLILESASTNQTSMYLCASSLGGEAFFGQGTRLTVV.

The chain combines TRBV7-3 with TRBJ2-3; 8 bases align to TRBD2. Germline-derived CDR1 and CDR2 are SGHTA and FQGTGA. The CDR3 is 14 residues long. Trimming at V came to 6 bases and at J to 2 bases, leaving 4 bases not matched to a gene. CDR3 bases: TGTGCCAGCAGGGGCGGGGGGCCCACAGATACGCAGTATTTT. It encodes CASRGGGPTDTQYF.

The V and J genes are TRBV7-2 and TRBJ1-2; 11 nucleotides agree with TRBD1. Germline-derived CDR1 and CDR2 are SGHTA and FQGNSA. The J segment lost 6 bases and the V segment lost 4 bases, leaving 7 bases of the junction unmatched. The CDR3 contains 15 residues. The DNA of the CDR3 is TGTGCCAGCAGCTATCGGACAGGGGGCGAGGATGGCTACACCTTC. Translation gives CASSYRTGGEDGYTF.

This chain connects TRBV19 to TRBJ1-5; maybe TRBD1 (5 bases). The V gene's germline CDR1 is LNHDA and CDR2 SQIVND (reference sequence). V was cut by 5 bases and J by 7 bases, with 18 bases left in between. CDR3 length equals 15 residues. The CDR3 bases are TGTGCCAGTAGTGTCTGGTGGGGGGAGGACCAGCCCCAGCATTTT. Its protein is CASSVWWGEDQPQHF.

The chain has TRBV19 and TRBJ2-1, with unresolved D. Trimming stripped 1 base from V and 0 bases from J, with 10 bases between. The length of the CDR3 is 16 residues. Germline V gene data show CDR1 as LNHDA and CDR2 as SQIVND (reference sequence). CDR3 in amino acids: CASSIGDGFSYNEQFF. The CDR3 coding sequence is TGTGCCAGTAGTATAGGCGACGGGTTCTCCTACAATGAGCAGTTCTTC.

V gene TRBV5-6 combines with J gene TRBJ2-5; the D gene is possibly TRBD1 (7 bases). CDR3 length equals 13 residues. Germline V lookup: CDR1 SGHDT, CDR2 YYEEEE. Trimming removed 4 bases at V and 5 bases at J, with 12 bases between. CDR3 in DNA: TGTGCCAGCAGCCCCCAGGGGGGTGAGACCCAGTACTTC. Translation: CASSPQGGETQYF.

The chain is built from TRBV5-5 and TRBJ1-3; D ambiguous. The CDR3 extends over 13 amino acids. V lost 0 bases and J lost 5, with 6 bases in between. Germline V lookup: CDR1 SGHKS, CDR2 YYEKEE (reference sequence). CDR3 sequence (DNA): TGTGCCAGCAGCTTGGATTGGCGAAACACCATATATTTT. It encodes CASSLDWRNTIYF.

The V call is TRBV2, the J call TRBJ2-7; the D gene is possibly TRBD1 (5 bases). The CDR3 contains 14 residues. Germline loops: CDR1 SNHLY, CDR2 FYNNEI. The germline V and J ends were trimmed by 1 base and 4 bases, with 11 bases remaining between them. The CDR3: CASSEGQGRYEQYF. For the CDR3, the DNA is TGTGCCAGCAGTGAAGGTCAGGGTAGGTACGAGCAGTACTTC.

The CDR3 region has the DNA TGTGCCAGCAAAGGGACAGTTAATGAAAAACTGTTTTTT. This sequence encodes CASKGTVNEKLFF. The genes are TRBV6-6 and TRBJ1-4; TRBD1 aligns across 7 bases. The CDR3 sequence is 13 residues long. Trimming took 7 bases from V and 4 from J; bases not matched to a gene: 3. Per germline, CDR1 MNHNY and CDR2 SVGAGI (reference sequence).

The V and J genes are TRBV2 and TRBJ2-1; 8 bases are a match to TRBD2. Looked up from germline, CDR1 is SNHLY and CDR2 is FYNNEI. The CDR3 totals 15 residues. The ends lost 3 bases at V and 2 bases at J; junction bases unmatched: 3. The CDR3 here is CASSDPGLAYNEQFF. The CDR3 coding sequence is TGTGCCAGCAGTGACCCGGGACTAGCCTACAATGAGCAGTTCTTC.

V gene TRBV10-1 combines with J gene TRBJ2-2; D uncertain. From germline, CDR1 is WNHNN and CDR2 SYGVQD (reference sequence). CDR3 length equals 13 residues. V lost 7 bases and J lost 8, with 14 bases in between. CDR3 region: CASNSYLGGELFF. For the CDR3, the DNA is TGCGCCAGCAACTCCTATCTAGGAGGGGAGCTGTTTTTT.

This clone was counted a few times. CDR3 bases: TGTGCCAGCAGTGAAGCTGAGGGCTCTGGAAACACCATATATTTT. Its translation is CASSEAEGSGNTIYF. This rearrangement joins TRBV6-1 to TRBJ1-3; unclear D gene. Germline V lookup: CDR1 MNHNS, CDR2 SASEGT. The V and J ends lost 0 bases and 0 bases respectively, with 6 bases between them. CDR3 length: 15 amino acids.

The chain couples TRBV25-1 to TRBJ2-7; 9 nucleotides match TRBD2. V lost 3 bases and J lost 6; bases outside the gene matches: 6. Germline CDR1 and CDR2: MGHDK and SYGVNS. This CDR3 contains 14 residues. CDR3 DNA sequence: TGTGCCAGCAGTGATTCAGCGGGGGGTGTCGAGCAGTACTTC. Its translation is CASSDSAGGVEQYF.

V and J are TRBV5-6 and TRBJ2-1; possible D gene TRBD2, 5 bases. The CDR3 sequence is 14 residues long. The V gene's germline CDR1 is SGHDT and CDR2 YYEEEE. Trimming took 4 bases from V and 0 from J, leaving 8 bases between them. The chain's CDR3 is CASSAGSSYNEQFF. For the CDR3, the DNA is TGTGCCAGCAGCGCGGGTAGCTCCTACAATGAGCAGTTCTTC.

The V gene is TRBV9, the J gene TRBJ2-3; 7 bases agree with TRBD2. Germline values: CDR1 SGDLS, CDR2 YYNGEE. The CDR3 runs 14 residues. With 4 bases clipped from V and 4 bases from J, the junction kept 6 bases outside the gene matches. CDR3 amino acids: CASSIQRDPDTQYF. CDR3 coding DNA: TGTGCCAGCAGCATCCAGCGGGACCCAGATACGCAGTATTTT.

V gene TRBV5-5 combines with J gene TRBJ2-1; TRBD2 agrees at 15 bases. There are 15 residues in the CDR3. Germline values: CDR1 SGHKS, CDR2 YYEKEE (reference sequence). Germline trimming cut 4 bases from V and 11 bases from J; bases unmatched to any gene: 7. The CDR3 coding sequence is TGTGCCAGCAGCCTCGGGACTAGCGGGGGGCCGAAGCAGTTCTTC. Its translation is CASSLGTSGGPKQFF.

The chain links TRBV2 to TRBJ1-5, with D tentatively TRBD1 (5 bases). V gave up 0 bases and J gave up 0 bases, with 18 bases separating them. This CDR3 has 19 amino acids. The germline CDR1 and CDR2 sequences are SNHLY and FYNNEI. The CDR3 reads CASSEALGLGDYSNQPQHF. The CDR3 DNA sequence: TGTGCCAGCAGTGAAGCTTTGGGCCTCGGGGACTATAGCAATCAGCCCCAGCATTTT.

The chain has TRBV7-2 and TRBJ1-5; D may be TRBD1 (5 bases). The germline V gene encodes CDR1 SGHTA and CDR2 FQGNSA. This CDR3 is 15 amino acids long. V dropped 2 bases and J dropped 3 bases, with 11 bases sitting between them. The CDR3 loop is CASSLQRGDNQPQHF. Written as DNA, the CDR3 is TGTGCCAGCAGCTTACAACGGGGGGACAATCAGCCCCAGCATTTT.

V usage is TRBV7-2 and J usage is TRBJ1-1; 10 bases agree with TRBD1. In germline, CDR1 is SGHTA, CDR2 FQGNSA. CDR3 length equals 15 residues. With 3 bases clipped from V and 3 bases from J, the junction kept 4 bases outside the gene matches. This chain's CDR3 is CASSLRTGGYTEAFF. Written as DNA, the CDR3 is TGTGCCAGCAGCTTGCGGACAGGGGGATACACTGAAGCTTTCTTT.